The rows below give T cell receptor beta chains drawn from one sample of a study of blood T cell repertoires in COVID-19. The table came from immunoSEQ multiplex PCR; TCRdb's copy has only in-frame clones and leaves some out. This table has 90,000 to 110,000 clones, 75% to 85% appearing once. Sequencing was done on a sample of peripheral blood. Receptors were obtained from a woman in her 70s with acute or convalescent COVID-19. The CDR3 runs from the conserved cysteine through the conserved F or W. A D gene is named only where the DNA matches it firmly. Not all rows give a size; the values are once, few, many and, for expanded clones, a class.

CDR3 protein: CASSLVLSDTGELFF; CDR3 DNA: TGTGCCAGCAGCTTGGTGCTGAGCGACACCGGGGAGCTGTTTTTT; J gene: TRBJ2-2; V gene: TRBV5-4; clone size: .; D gene: .
CDR3 protein: CASSHRLAQSSYNEQFF; CDR3 DNA: TGTGCCAGCAGCCACAGACTAGCGCAAAGCTCCTACAATGAGCAGTTCTTC; J gene: TRBJ2-1; V gene: TRBV28; clone size: .; D gene: TRBD2
CDR3 protein: CVRRQGASNQPQHF; CDR3 DNA: TGTGTCAGACGACAGGGGGCTAGCAATCAGCCCCAGCATTTT; J gene: TRBJ1-5; V gene: TRBV7-5; clone size: .; D gene: .
CDR3 protein: CASSLEGLAGTQYF; CDR3 DNA: TGTGCCAGCAGCTTAGAGGGACTAGCGGGGACCCAGTACTTC; J gene: TRBJ2-5; V gene: TRBV7-7; clone size: .; D gene: TRBD2
CDR3 protein: CASSDRTTNEQFF; CDR3 DNA: TGTGCCAGCAGTGATCGTACTACGAATGAGCAGTTCTTC; J gene: TRBJ2-1; V gene: TRBV2; clone size: once; D gene: .
CDR3 protein: CASSFLFANTGELFF; CDR3 DNA: TGTGCCAGCAGCTTTCTATTCGCGAACACCGGGGAGCTGTTTTTT; J gene: TRBJ2-2; V gene: TRBV5-6; clone size: .; D gene: .
CDR3 protein: CASSAGLAGGRSGNEQFF; CDR3 DNA: TGTGCCAGCAGTGCGGGACTAGCGGGGGGGCGGTCGGGAAATGAGCAGTTCTTC; J gene: TRBJ2-1; V gene: TRBV2; clone size: .; D gene: TRBD2
CDR3 protein: CASSQGQGQETQYF; CDR3 DNA: TGCGCCAGCAGCCAAGGACAGGGACAAGAGACCCAGTACTTC; J gene: TRBJ2-5; V gene: TRBV5-1; clone size: .; D gene: TRBD1
CDR3 protein: CASSRTGNYEQFF; CDR3 DNA: TGTGCCAGCAGTAGGACAGGGAACTATGAGCAGTTCTTC; J gene: TRBJ2-1; V gene: TRBV27; clone size: .; D gene: TRBD1
CDR3 protein: CASSLAPPTDTQYF; CDR3 DNA: TGTGCCAGCTCACTGGCACCACCCACAGATACGCAGTATTTT; J gene: TRBJ2-3; V gene: TRBV18; clone size: .; D gene: .
CDR3 protein: CASSSLHSFNEKLFF; CDR3 DNA: TGTGCCAGCAGCTCCCTGCACAGCTTTAATGAAAAACTGTTTTTT; J gene: TRBJ1-4; V gene: TRBV7-2; clone size: .; D gene: .
CDR3 protein: CASSLYPGTGGENTEAFF; CDR3 DNA: TGTGCCAGCAGTTTATACCCCGGGACAGGGGGGGAGAACACTGAAGCTTTCTTT; J gene: TRBJ1-1; V gene: TRBV27; clone size: .; D gene: TRBD1